This TCR beta chain originates from a study of resident and recirculating memory T cells in vitiligo. The CDR3 runs to 11 residues. CDR1 and CDR2 (germline): SGDLS, YYNGEE. V was trimmed by 5 bases and J by 9 bases, leaving 11 bases between them. TCRdb's copy holds only in-frame clones and misses some; the assay was immunoSEQ multiplex PCR. Of tens of thousands of clones listed, 90% to 95% were seen once; the top ten hold 5%. This chain links TRBV9 with TRBJ1-2, with a possible D match to TRBD1 (5 bases). The receptor was isolated from a male donor with vitiligo. Sequenced material: blood. The CDR3 DNA is TGTGCCAGCAGGGAGGGGAGACGCTACACCTTC. Its translation: CASREGRRYTF.